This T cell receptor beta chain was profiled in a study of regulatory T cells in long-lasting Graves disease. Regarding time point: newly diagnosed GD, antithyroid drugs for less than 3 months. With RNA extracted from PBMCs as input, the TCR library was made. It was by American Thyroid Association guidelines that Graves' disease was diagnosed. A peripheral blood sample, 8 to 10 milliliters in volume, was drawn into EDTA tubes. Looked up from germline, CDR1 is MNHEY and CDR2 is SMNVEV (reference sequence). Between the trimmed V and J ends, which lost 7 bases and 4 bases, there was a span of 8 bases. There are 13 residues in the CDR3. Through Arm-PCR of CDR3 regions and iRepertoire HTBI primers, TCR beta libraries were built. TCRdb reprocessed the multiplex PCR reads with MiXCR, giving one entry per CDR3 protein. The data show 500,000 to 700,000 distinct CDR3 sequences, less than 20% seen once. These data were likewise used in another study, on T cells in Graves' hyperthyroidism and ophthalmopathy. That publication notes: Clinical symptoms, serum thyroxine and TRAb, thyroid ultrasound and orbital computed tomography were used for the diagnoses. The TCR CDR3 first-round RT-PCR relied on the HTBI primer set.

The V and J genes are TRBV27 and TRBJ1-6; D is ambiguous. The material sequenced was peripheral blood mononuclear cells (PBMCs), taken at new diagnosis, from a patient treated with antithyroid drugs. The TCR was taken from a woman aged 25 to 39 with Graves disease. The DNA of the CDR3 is TGTGCCAGCACCACGGATTATAATTCACCCCTCCACTTT. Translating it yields CASTTDYNSPLHF.